The text below deals with one TCR beta chain. The draw of peripheral blood yielded around 10 milliliters from each donor. Every sample gave at least 6 micrograms of total RNA when it was extracted. The length of the CDR3 is 16 residues. Trimming removed 6 bases from V and 0 bases from J; junction bases left unmatched: 9. The germline V gene has CDR1 MNHNS and CDR2 SASEGT. The sample comes from a study of blood T cells in healthy people across ages. PCR was performed a second time for roughly 7 to 12 cycles using a sample-barcoded 5' primer and a J-beta primer mix. TCRdb reanalysed the 5' RACE reads using MiXCR and keeps one entry per CDR3 protein. The table shows about 1.5 million distinct CDR3 sequences, with roughly 43% occurring only once.

This clonotype originated in a woman between 18 and 29 years old in good health. The sequenced sample was blood. V is TRBV6-1 and J is TRBJ2-5; 8 bases are a match to TRBD1. The CDR3 is CASSRRTGMYQETQYF. The CDR3, as DNA: TGTGCCAGCAGCCGAAGGACAGGGATGTACCAAGAGACCCAGTACTTC.